These 18 T cell receptor beta chains originate from one sample sequenced in a study of CD8+ T cells in alopecia areata. The sequencing template was cDNA reverse transcribed from extracted RNA. Clones were sequenced by immunoSEQ multiplex PCR, and TCRdb holds only the in-frame ones, with some missing. The sample has about 200,000 clones, over 60% seen once; the top ten hold about 4.2%. Treatment defined: oral pan-JAK inhibitor, 5-10 mg twice daily. Specimen: CD4+ T cells sorted from blood, collected at week 4, from a patient treated with tofacitinib. The source of these receptors is a human donor with alopecia areata.

The chain couples TRBV7-9 to TRBJ2-5; 13 nucleotides match TRBD2. With 10 bases clipped from V and 1 base from J, the junction kept 6 bases outside the gene matches. Germline V lookup: CDR1 SEHNR, CDR2 FQNEAQ (reference sequence). The CDR3 is 15 residues long. The CDR3 nucleotides read TGTGCCACGACTAGCGGGGGGTCGTTCCAAGAGACCCAGTACTTC. Translation: CATTSGGSFQETQYF.

The chain recombines TRBV10-2 with TRBJ2-2; TRBD1 might be the D (6 bases). Germline CDR1 and CDR2: WSHSY and SAAADI. The CDR3 runs 14 residues. Trimming stripped 3 bases from V and 6 bases from J, with 11 bases between. CDR3 protein: CASSEGGSPGELFF. The CDR3 DNA follows: TGCGCCAGCAGTGAAGGGGGTTCCCCCGGGGAGCTGTTTTTT.

This clone was counted a few times. The rearrangement joins TRBV29-1 to TRBJ2-3, with D tentatively TRBD1 (6 bases). The germline CDR1 and CDR2 sequences are SQVTM and ANQGSEA. With 7 bases removed from V and 0 bases from J, the gap between germline ends came to 17 bases. The CDR3 has 15 residues. Here the CDR3 DNA reads TGCAGCGCCCAAGGGGGTCGGGCTAGCACAGATACGCAGTATTTT. It yields the protein CSAQGGRASTDTQYF.

The J gene is TRBJ1-1, the V gene TRBV25-1, with D unresolved. There are 15 residues in the CDR3. The germline CDR1 and CDR2 sequences are MGHDK and SYGVNS. V shed 5 bases and J shed 0 bases, with 13 bases lying between them. CDR3 bases: TGTGCCAGCAGTAAGTCCATTCCCCTGAACACTGAAGCTTTCTTT. Translating it yields CASSKSIPLNTEAFF.

Comment on this clone: Other nucleotide sequences in the sample specify the same CDR3. DNA of the CDR3: TGTGCCAGCAGTGGACAGGGGAACGAGCAGTACTTC. Its protein is CASSGQGNEQYF. J is TRBJ2-7 and V is TRBV2, with 8 bases identical to TRBD1. The CDR3 length is 12 residues. Trimming cost V 4 bases and J 5 bases; bases outside gene matches: 1. From germline, CDR1 is SNHLY and CDR2 FYNNEI.

This clone has only a few counts. This sequence joins TRBV4-1 and TRBJ2-1; 10 nucleotides match TRBD2. Looked up from germline, CDR1 is MGHRA and CDR2 is YSYEKL. The ends lost 1 base at V and 7 bases at J; junction bases unmatched: 13. This CDR3 comprises 18 residues. As DNA, the CDR3 is TGCGCCAGCAGCCAAGTTAGGGCTAGCGGGGGTCCGGGGAATGAGCAGTTCTTC. It translates to CASSQVRASGGPGNEQFF.

The rearrangement uses TRBV30 and TRBJ2-7, with D perhaps assigned TRBD1 or TRBD2 (5 bases each). CDR1 is GTSNPN and CDR2 is SVGIG in the germline V gene (reference sequence). This CDR3 contains 12 residues. Trimming stripped 4 bases from V and 3 bases from J, with 10 bases between. CDR3 bases: TGTGCCTGGAATCGGGGCAGCTACGAGCAGTACTTC. It encodes CAWNRGSYEQYF.

This clone was counted between two and nine times. V usage is TRBV28 and J usage is TRBJ2-1; no clear D gene. There are 15 residues in the CDR3. The germline gives CDR1 MDHEN, CDR2 SYDVKM. V lost 4 bases and J lost 7, with 17 bases in between. In DNA form, the CDR3 reads TGTGCCAGCAGTTCACCTTGGGCGGCCGTGAATGAGCAGTTCTTC. The encoded protein is CASSSPWAAVNEQFF.

The chain employs TRBV28 and TRBJ2-1, with D tentatively TRBD2 (6 bases). V lost 6 bases, J lost 7 bases, and 10 bases lay in between. This CDR3 is built from 12 residues. Germline V CDR1 and CDR2: MDHEN, SYDVKM. The CDR3 nucleotides are TGTGCCAGCAGAGCGGGCAGGAATGAGCAGTTCTTC. It codes for CASRAGRNEQFF.

Note on this clone: One end of the junction does not line up with germline, which may come from a read error. The V gene is TRBV7-7, the J gene TRBJ2-5, with TRBD2 as a possible D gene (6 bases). This CDR3 has 13 residues. Per the germline V gene, CDR1 is SSHAT and CDR2 is FNYEAQ (reference sequence). The CDR3 DNA reads TGTGCTAGCACCGACTCCGGGGGTGAGACCCAGTACTTC. Amino acid sequence: CASTDSGGETQYF. Full variable domain (remainder filled in from reference TRBV7-7 and TRBJ2-5): GAGVSQSPRYKVTKRGQDVTLRCDPISSHATLYWYQQALGQGPEFLTYFNYEAQPDKSGLPSDRFSAERPEGSISTLTIQRTEQRDSAMYRCASTDSGGETQYFGPGTRLLVL.

The V and J genes are TRBV5-6 and TRBJ1-4, with 7 nucleotides matching TRBD1. CDR1 is SGHDT, CDR2 YYEEEE, per germline. V was clipped by 3 bases and J by 7 bases; unmatched bases: 6. CDR3 length equals 14 residues. The chain's CDR3 is CASSSTGVSEKLFF. In nucleotides, the CDR3 is TGTGCCAGCAGCTCTACAGGGGTTAGTGAAAAACTGTTTTTT.

V is TRBV29-1 and J is TRBJ1-1; D remains ambiguous. Per germline, CDR1 SQVTM and CDR2 ANQGSEA. The CDR3 runs to 14 residues. The V end was cut by 6 bases, the J end by 4 bases, with 18 bases between. CDR3 loop: CSVVRMGRGTEAFF. The CDR3 DNA sequence: TGCAGCGTCGTCCGGATGGGAAGAGGCACTGAAGCTTTCTTT.

The chain joins TRBV20-1 to TRBJ2-3, with a weak D call TRBD2 (5 bases). The length of the CDR3 is 11 residues. Germline V lookup: CDR1 DFQATT, CDR2 SNEGSKA (reference sequence). Deletions cut 5 bases from V and 14 bases from J, with 17 bases between. CDR3: CSAPKLELTYF. CDR3 coding DNA: TGCAGTGCTCCGAAACTAGAGCTGACGTATTTT.

The rearrangement links TRBV7-9 to TRBJ2-7; possibly TRBD2 for D (5 bases). The CDR3 spans 15 residues. Trimming shortened V by 2 bases and J by 6 bases, and 17 bases separated the two germline ends. Germline lookup yields CDR1 SEHNR and CDR2 FQNEAQ (reference sequence). CDR3 nucleotides: TGTGCCAGCAGCTTATTAGAGGGTCTACAGTCCGAGCAGTACTTC. Protein sequence: CASSLLEGLQSEQYF.

The CDR3: CASSQLGPLGSYTF. The CDR3, as DNA: TGTGCCAGCAGTCAGCTGGGGCCGTTGGGTAGCTACACCTTC. The rearrangement links TRBV25-1 to TRBJ1-2; D may be TRBD1 (5 bases). Between the trimmed V and J ends, which lost 5 bases and 9 bases, there was a span of 19 bases. CDR3 length: 14 amino acids. Germline CDR1 reads MGHDK; CDR2 reads SYGVNS.

The V gene is TRBV6-6, the J gene TRBJ1-2; D possibly corresponds to TRBD1 (6 bases). Looked up from germline, CDR1 is MNHNY and CDR2 is SVGAGI (reference sequence). The CDR3 loop spans 14 amino acids. V lost 2 bases and J 4 bases, leaving 11 bases between the germline ends. The CDR3 sequence is CASSYRQGIYGYTF. Written as DNA, the CDR3 is TGTGCCAGCAGTTACCGCCAGGGGATCTATGGCTACACCTTC.

J is TRBJ2-3 and V is TRBV4-1; TRBD1 matches 7 bases. Germline V gene data show CDR1 as MGHRA and CDR2 as YSYEKL. V was pared by 3 bases and J by 6 bases, with 3 bases of the junction left unmatched. The CDR3 loop spans 13 amino acids. The chain's CDR3 is CASSHTGVDTQYF. The CDR3 DNA reads TGCGCCAGCAGCCATACAGGGGTGGATACGCAGTATTTT.

The chain couples TRBV2 to TRBJ2-2; no definite D call. The V end lost 5 bases, the J end lost 3 bases, and 1 base lay between the germline ends. CDR1 and CDR2 (germline): SNHLY, FYNNEI. The CDR3 totals 11 residues. The CDR3: CASSYTGELFF. The CDR3 DNA is TGTGCCAGCAGTTACACCGGGGAGCTGTTTTTT.